The 6 T cell receptor beta chains below were found in one sample sequenced in a study of blood T cells in healthy people across ages. A sample-barcoded 5' primer and a J-beta primer mix were used in a second PCR of about 6 to 12 cycles. TCRdb re-derived calls from the 5' RACE reads in MiXCR, one entry per CDR3 protein. The sample gives about 730,000 distinct CDR3 sequences, roughly two fifths of which show up once; 20% to 25% is in the top ten. Sequencing was performed on blood. The receptors stem from a woman aged 55 to 70 in good health.

This clonotype was observed a few times. The chain joins TRBV6-1 to TRBJ2-3, with 13 bases fitting TRBD2. The V gene end was trimmed by 2 bases and the J gene end by 0 bases; junction bases not matched to a gene: 2. The CDR3 has 17 amino acids. CDR1 is MNHNS, CDR2 SASEGT, per germline. CDR3 in DNA: TGTGCCAGCAGTGAAACTAGCGGGGGGGCTAGCACAGATACGCAGTATTTT. Its protein product is CASSETSGGASTDTQYF.

Many counts were recorded for this clonotype. The chain links TRBV6-2 or TRBV6-3 to TRBJ2-5, with D perhaps TRBD1 (5 bases). This CDR3 is 12 amino acids long. The ends were cut back, 6 bases at V and 5 bases at J, with 10 bases in the middle. Germline CDR1 MNHEY, CDR2 SVGEGT. CDR3 nucleotide sequence: TGTGCCAGCAGATGGGGCGCGGAGACCCAGTACTTC. As protein: CASRWGAETQYF.

This clonotype has a handful of counts. This chain links TRBV5-5 with TRBJ2-1; TRBD2 is a possible D gene (5 bases). The CDR3 totals 16 residues. Between the trimmed V and J ends, which lost 4 bases and 1 base, there was a span of 15 bases. Germline V CDR1 and CDR2: SGHKS, YYEKEE (reference sequence). DNA of the CDR3: TGTGCCAGCAGCAGATCGGACTGGGAATCCTACAATGAGCAGTTCTTC. It codes for CASSRSDWESYNEQFF.

In this sample, this clonotype turned up a few times. The J gene is TRBJ2-2, the V gene TRBV6-2 or TRBV6-3, with 9 bases aligning to TRBD2. CDR3 length: 16 amino acids. Germline V lookup: CDR1 MNHEY, CDR2 SVGEGT. V was pared by 8 bases and J by 7 bases, with 14 bases of the junction left unmatched. CDR3 region: CASGYTSGGYDGELFF. The CDR3 nucleotides are TGTGCCAGCGGATACACCAGCGGGGGGTACGACGGGGAGCTGTTTTTT.

A single count supports this clonotype. V is TRBV19 and J is TRBJ1-1, with 9 nucleotides matching TRBD1. This CDR3 is 14 amino acids long. Germline CDR1 and CDR2: LNHDA and SQIVND (reference sequence). J gave up 8 bases and V 0 bases, and 4 bases lay outside the gene matches. The CDR3 nucleotides are TGTGCCAGTAGTATAGAGTTTACAGGGGGCGAAGCTTTCTTT. It codes for CASSIEFTGGEAFF.

This clonotype was observed a few times. The chain employs TRBV9 and TRBJ2-3, with 9 bases aligning to TRBD2. This CDR3 contains 17 residues. The germline gives CDR1 SGDLS, CDR2 YYNGEE. The junction had 10 bases not matched to a gene; V was cut back by 2 bases and J by 3 bases. The CDR3 protein is CASSVSSGRSRTDTQYF. The CDR3 bases are TGTGCCAGCAGCGTGAGTAGCGGGAGAAGTAGGACAGATACGCAGTATTTT.